The source of this TCR beta chain is a study of CD8+ T cells in alopecia areata. Study summary: Among treated patients, oral tofacitinib was administered at 5 to 10 mg twice daily.

Per the germline V gene, CDR1 is ENHRY and CDR2 is SYGVKD. V gave up 0 bases and J gave up 4 bases, with 6 bases separating them. This CDR3 comprises 13 residues. About this clone: The antigen is not known.

Treatment defined: oral pan-JAK inhibitor, 5-10 mg twice daily. Study outcomes and limitations: Tofacitinib delivered significant drops in scalp clonality and in expanded CD8+ clones among the top 100. As there was one nonresponder, how baseline CD8+ expansion relates to response remains uncertain.

RNA was isolated and reverse transcribed to cDNA, the sequencing template. Only in-frame clones appear in the TCRdb table, and some are missing; sequencing was by immunoSEQ multiplex PCR. This table has about 190,000 clones, 45% to 75% appearing once. This receptor was identified in a human donor with alopecia areata. Material: CD4+ T cells sorted from blood, obtained at week 4, from a patient treated with tofacitinib. The V gene is TRBV10-3, the J gene TRBJ1-2; no clear D. In DNA form, the CDR3 reads TGTGCCATCAGTGAGTCAGGATTCTATGGCTACACCTTC. As protein: CAISESGFYGYTF.